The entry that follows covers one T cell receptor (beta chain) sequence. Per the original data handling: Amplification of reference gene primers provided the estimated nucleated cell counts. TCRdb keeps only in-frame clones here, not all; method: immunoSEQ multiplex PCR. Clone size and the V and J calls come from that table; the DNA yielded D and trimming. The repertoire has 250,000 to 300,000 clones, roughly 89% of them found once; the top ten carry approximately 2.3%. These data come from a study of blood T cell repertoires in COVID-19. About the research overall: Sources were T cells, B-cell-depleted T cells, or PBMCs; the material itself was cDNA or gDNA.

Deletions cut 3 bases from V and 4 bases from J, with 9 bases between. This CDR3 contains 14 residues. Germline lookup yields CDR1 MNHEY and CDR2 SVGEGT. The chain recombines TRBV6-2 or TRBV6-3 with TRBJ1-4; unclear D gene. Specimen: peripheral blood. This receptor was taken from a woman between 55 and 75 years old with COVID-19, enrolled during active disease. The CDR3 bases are TGTGCCAGCAGTTATCCCGGGTATAATGAAAAACTGTTTTTT. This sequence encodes CASSYPGYNEKLFF.